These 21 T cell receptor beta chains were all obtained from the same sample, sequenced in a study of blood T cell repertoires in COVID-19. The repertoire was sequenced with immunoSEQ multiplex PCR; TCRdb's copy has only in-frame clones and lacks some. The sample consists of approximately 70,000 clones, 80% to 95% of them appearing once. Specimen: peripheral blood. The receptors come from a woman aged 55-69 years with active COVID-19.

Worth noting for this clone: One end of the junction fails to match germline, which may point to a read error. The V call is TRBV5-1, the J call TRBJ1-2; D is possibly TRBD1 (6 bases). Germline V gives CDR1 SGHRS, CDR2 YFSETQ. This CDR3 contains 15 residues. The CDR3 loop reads CASSLAPDRTYGHTF. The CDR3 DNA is TGCGCCAGCAGCTTGGCCCCCGACAGGACCTATGGCCACACCTTC.

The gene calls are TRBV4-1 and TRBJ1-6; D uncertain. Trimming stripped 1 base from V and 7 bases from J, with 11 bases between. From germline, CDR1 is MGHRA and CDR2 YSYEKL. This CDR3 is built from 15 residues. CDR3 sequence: CASSQGGLENSPLHF. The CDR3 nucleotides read TGCGCCAGCAGCCAAGGAGGGCTCGAGAATTCACCCCTCCACTTT.

The CDR3 region has the DNA TGTGCCAGCTCACCGAAGCAGGGGATTCCAACTAATGAAAAACTGTTTTTT. Protein: CASSPKQGIPTNEKLFF. The gene calls are TRBV18 and TRBJ1-4; TRBD1 might be the D (6 bases). Trimming removed 3 bases at V and 0 bases at J, with 14 bases between. The CDR3 covers 17 residues. Germline CDR1 is KGHSH and CDR2 is LQKENI.

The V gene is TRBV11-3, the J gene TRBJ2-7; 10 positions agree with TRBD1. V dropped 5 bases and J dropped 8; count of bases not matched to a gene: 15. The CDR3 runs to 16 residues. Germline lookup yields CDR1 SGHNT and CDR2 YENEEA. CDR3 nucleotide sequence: TGTGCCAGCAGCCAAGAACCGGGACAGGGGCTTGAAAAGCAGTACTTC. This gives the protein CASSQEPGQGLEKQYF.

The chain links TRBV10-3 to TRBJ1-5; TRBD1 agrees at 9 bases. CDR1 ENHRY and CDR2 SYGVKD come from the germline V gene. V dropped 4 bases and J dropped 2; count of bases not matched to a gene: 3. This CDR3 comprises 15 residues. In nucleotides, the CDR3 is TGTGCCATCAGTGGGGACAGGGCTGGCAATCAGCCCCAGCATTTT. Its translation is CAISGDRAGNQPQHF.

The CDR3 DNA reads TGTGCCAGCAGCCCGGGGGGGCCGGTGAGTGAAAAACTGTTTTTT. As protein: CASSPGGPVSEKLFF. The chain couples TRBV28 to TRBJ1-4, with a weak D call TRBD1 (6 bases). V lost 6 bases to trimming and J lost 7 bases, with 18 bases between them. The CDR3 covers 15 residues. CDR1 MDHEN and CDR2 SYDVKM come from the germline V gene.

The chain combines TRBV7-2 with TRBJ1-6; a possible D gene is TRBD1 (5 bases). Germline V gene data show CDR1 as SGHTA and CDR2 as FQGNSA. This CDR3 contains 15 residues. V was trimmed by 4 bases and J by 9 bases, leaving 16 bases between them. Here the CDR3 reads CASSSSQGFVSPLHF. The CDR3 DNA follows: TGTGCCAGCAGCTCTTCTCAGGGATTCGTTTCACCCCTCCACTTT.

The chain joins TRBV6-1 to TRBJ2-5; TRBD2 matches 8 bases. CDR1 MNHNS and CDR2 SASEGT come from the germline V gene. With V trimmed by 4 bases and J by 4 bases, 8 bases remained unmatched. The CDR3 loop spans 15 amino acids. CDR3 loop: CASSGAGVGGETQYF. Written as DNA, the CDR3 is TGTGCCAGCAGTGGAGCGGGAGTAGGTGGAGAGACCCAGTACTTC.

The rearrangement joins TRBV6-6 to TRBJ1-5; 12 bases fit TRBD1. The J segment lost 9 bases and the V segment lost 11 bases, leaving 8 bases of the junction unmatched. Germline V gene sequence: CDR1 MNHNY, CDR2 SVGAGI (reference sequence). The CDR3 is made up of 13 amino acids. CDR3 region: CAVRDRGPGPQHF. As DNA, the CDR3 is TGTGCCGTCCGGGACAGGGGGCCCGGGCCCCAGCATTTT.

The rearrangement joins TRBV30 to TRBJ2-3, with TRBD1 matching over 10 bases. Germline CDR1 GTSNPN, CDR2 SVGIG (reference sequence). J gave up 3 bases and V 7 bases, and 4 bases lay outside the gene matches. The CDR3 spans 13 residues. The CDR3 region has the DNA TGTGCCTTGGACAGGGGGGGAACAGATACGCAGTATTTT. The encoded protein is CALDRGGTDTQYF. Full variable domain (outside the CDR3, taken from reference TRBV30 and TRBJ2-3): SQTIHQWPATLVQPVGSPLSLECTVEGTSNPNLYWYRQAAGRGLQLLFYSVGIGQISSEVPQNLSASRPQDRQFILSSKKLLLSDSGFYLCALDRGGTDTQYFGPGTRLTVL.

The CDR3 DNA is TGTGCCAGCAGCCCCCAGAAAAACCTTAACAATGAGCAGTTCTTC. It yields the protein CASSPQKNLNNEQFF. The rearrangement links TRBV7-2 to TRBJ2-1; D gene uncertain. This CDR3 region has 15 residues. Germline CDR1 reads SGHTA; CDR2 reads FQGNSA. V was shortened by 5 bases and J by 5 bases, with 16 bases between the two germline ends.

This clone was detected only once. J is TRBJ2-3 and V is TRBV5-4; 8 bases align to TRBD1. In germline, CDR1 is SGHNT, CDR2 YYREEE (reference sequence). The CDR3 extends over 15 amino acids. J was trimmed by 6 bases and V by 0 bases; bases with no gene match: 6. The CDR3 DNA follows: TGTGCCAGCAGCTTGGTGCAGGGGGCGGGGGATACGCAGTATTTT. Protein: CASSLVQGAGDTQYF.

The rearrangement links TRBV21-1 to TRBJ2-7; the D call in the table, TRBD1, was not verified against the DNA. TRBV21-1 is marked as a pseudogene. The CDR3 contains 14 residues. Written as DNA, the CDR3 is TGTGCCAGCAGCGTATCGAGACAGGGATACGAGCAGTACTTC. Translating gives CASSVSRQGYEQYF.

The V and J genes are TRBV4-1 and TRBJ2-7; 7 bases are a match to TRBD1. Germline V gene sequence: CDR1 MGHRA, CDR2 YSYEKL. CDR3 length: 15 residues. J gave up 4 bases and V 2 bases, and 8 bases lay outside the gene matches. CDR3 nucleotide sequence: TGCGCCAGCAGCCAAACCGGGACAGAGTTATACGAGCAGTACTTC. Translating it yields CASSQTGTELYEQYF.

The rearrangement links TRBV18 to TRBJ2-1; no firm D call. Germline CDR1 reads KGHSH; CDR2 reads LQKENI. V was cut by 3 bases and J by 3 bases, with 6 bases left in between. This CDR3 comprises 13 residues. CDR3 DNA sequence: TGTGCCAGCTCACCGGGCGACTACAATGAGCAGTTCTTC. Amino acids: CASSPGDYNEQFF.

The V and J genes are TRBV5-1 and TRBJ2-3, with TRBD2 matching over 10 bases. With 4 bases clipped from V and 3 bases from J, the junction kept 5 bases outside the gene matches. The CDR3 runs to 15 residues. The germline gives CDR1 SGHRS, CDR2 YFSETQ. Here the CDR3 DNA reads TGCGCCAGCAGCCCAAGCGGGAGGGTTACAGATACGCAGTATTTT. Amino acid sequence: CASSPSGRVTDTQYF.

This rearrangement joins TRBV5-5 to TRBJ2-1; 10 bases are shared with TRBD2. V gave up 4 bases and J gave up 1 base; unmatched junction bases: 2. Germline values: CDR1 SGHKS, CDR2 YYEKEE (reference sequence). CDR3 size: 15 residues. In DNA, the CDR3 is TGTGCCAGCAGCCAGCGGGAGGGTTCCTACAATGAGCAGTTCTTC. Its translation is CASSQREGSYNEQFF.

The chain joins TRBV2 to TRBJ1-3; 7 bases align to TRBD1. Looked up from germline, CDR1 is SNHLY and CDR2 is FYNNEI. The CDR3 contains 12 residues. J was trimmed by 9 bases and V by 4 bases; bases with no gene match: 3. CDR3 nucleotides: TGTGCCAGCAGTGGATCAGGGGGCACCATATATTTT. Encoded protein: CASSGSGGTIYF.

The CDR3, as DNA: TGCGCCAGCAGCTTATTGGGGCAGGACGGCTACACCTTC. As protein: CASSLLGQDGYTF. V is TRBV5-1 and J is TRBJ1-2, with D tentatively TRBD1 (5 bases). The germline V and J ends were trimmed by 2 bases and 8 bases, with 13 bases remaining between them. Germline V gives CDR1 SGHRS, CDR2 YFSETQ. The CDR3 has 13 amino acids.

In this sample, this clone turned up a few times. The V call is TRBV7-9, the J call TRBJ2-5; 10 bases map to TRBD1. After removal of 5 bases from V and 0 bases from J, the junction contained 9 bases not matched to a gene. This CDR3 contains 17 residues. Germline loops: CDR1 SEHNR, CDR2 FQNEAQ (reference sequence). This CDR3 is CASSQFPGQGYQETQYF. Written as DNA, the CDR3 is TGTGCCAGCAGCCAATTCCCGGGACAGGGGTACCAAGAGACCCAGTACTTC.

The CDR3 loop is CASSRQGTNYGYTF. The DNA for the CDR3 is TGTGCCAGCAGCCGACAGGGAACTAACTATGGCTACACCTTC. The rearrangement links TRBV11-2 to TRBJ1-2; TRBD1 matches 7 bases. The ends lost 5 bases at V and 0 bases at J; junction bases unmatched: 3. CDR1 SGHAT and CDR2 FQNNGV come from the germline V gene. The CDR3 is 14 amino acids.